The sequence of this T cell receptor beta chain was determined in a study of T cell repertoires in cytomegalovirus infection. Study-level points and caveats: HLA-C-restricted, CMV-specific TCR beta clonotypes were dominant ex vivo.

Using its own MiXCR run on the reads, TCRdb lists one record per CDR3 protein. In the table there are some 590,000 distinct CDR3 sequences, 40% of which are singletons. There are a few counts of this clonotype. Its antigen is undetermined. The germline gives CDR1 SGHAT, CDR2 FQNNGV. V shed 5 bases and J shed 3 bases, with 10 bases lying between them. The CDR3 sequence is 14 residues long. This chain links TRBV11-2 with TRBJ2-2; tentative D call: TRBD1 (5 bases). The sample here was cultured PBMCs, taken from culture after CMV antigen stimulation. This TCR was sampled from a human donor in good health (CMV status not recorded). Some clones in this sample may be carry-over from other donors' samples. This CDR3 is CASSRQLDTGELFF. CDR3 bases: TGTGCCAGCAGCCGACAGCTTGACACCGGGGAGCTGTTTTTT. Based on the CDR3 plus reference TRBV11-2 and TRBJ2-2, the full variable domain is EAGVAQSPRYKIIEKRQSVAFWCNPISGHATLYWYQQILGQGPKLLIQFQNNGVVDDSQLPKDRFSAERLKGVDSTLKIQPAKLEDSAVYLCASSRQLDTGELFFGEGSRLTVL.